Shown below are 8 T cell receptor beta chains from a single sample sequenced in a study of response to subunit inactivated influenza vaccine. MiXCR was run by TCRdb on the RT-PCR reads, yielding one entry per CDR3 protein. The sample contains about 530,000 distinct CDR3 sequences, 10% to 15% of which appear only once. The sample consisted of PBMCs from blood, taken on the day of vaccination. All receptors come from a man in his forties or fifties who received an inactivated influenza vaccine.

This clonotype was observed a handful of times. The rearrangement uses TRBV9 and TRBJ2-3; perhaps TRBD2 as D (5 bases). V gave up 3 bases and J gave up 2 bases, with 10 bases separating them. The CDR3 is made up of 14 amino acids. CDR1 and CDR2 from the germline V gene are SGDLS and YYNGEE. The DNA of the CDR3 is TGTGCCAGCAGCGCCACCCTAGCCACAGATACGCAGTATTTT. It encodes CASSATLATDTQYF.

This CDR3 reads CASSLLSSGSHEQYF. The CDR3 nucleotides read TGTGCCAGCAGTTTATTATCTAGCGGGAGCCACGAGCAGTACTTC. The V gene is TRBV28, the J gene TRBJ2-7; the match to TRBD2 covers 10 bases. The J segment lost 5 bases and the V segment lost 1 base, leaving 5 bases of the junction unmatched. Germline V lookup: CDR1 MDHEN, CDR2 SYDVKM. The CDR3 is made up of 15 amino acids.

This clonotype came up many times. The J gene is TRBJ2-1, the V gene TRBV5-1; D ambiguous. Trimming took 0 bases from V and 4 from J, leaving 14 bases between them. Germline-derived CDR1 and CDR2 are SGHRS and YFSETQ. This CDR3 spans 16 amino acids. CDR3 in DNA: TGCGCCAGCAGCTTGGTGGGCGCAGATCTTTACAATGAGCAGTTCTTC. Encoded protein: CASSLVGADLYNEQFF.

This clonotype was counted only a few times. This sequence joins TRBV15 and TRBJ2-3; D is possibly TRBD2 (6 bases). Germline CDR1 is LNHNV and CDR2 is YYDKDF (reference sequence). This CDR3 is built from 13 residues. Trimming shortened V by 8 bases and J by 2 bases, and 11 bases separated the two germline ends. This chain's CDR3 is CATAGLDTDTQYF. In DNA, the CDR3 is TGTGCCACCGCGGGGTTGGACACAGATACGCAGTATTTT.

CDR3 nucleotide sequence: TGTGCCAGCAACTGGGACTGGCAAGAGACCCAGTACTTC. Residues: CASNWDWQETQYF. V and J are TRBV3-1 and TRBJ2-5, with TRBD2 as a possible D gene (6 bases). CDR1 and CDR2 from the germline V gene are LGHDT and YNNKEL (reference sequence). With 7 bases removed from V and 2 bases from J, the gap between germline ends came to 11 bases. The CDR3 has 13 amino acids.

This clonotype was picked up one time. V usage is TRBV2 and J usage is TRBJ2-3, with 10 bases fitting TRBD1. The CDR3 has 15 amino acids. Per germline, CDR1 SNHLY and CDR2 FYNNEI. After removal of 4 bases from V and 2 bases from J, the junction contained 3 bases not matched to a gene. The CDR3 loop is CASSGQGAPTDTQYF. CDR3 DNA sequence: TGTGCCAGCAGTGGACAGGGGGCGCCCACAGATACGCAGTATTTT.

This clonotype has ten or more counts. The rearrangement uses TRBV4-2 and TRBJ2-3; TRBD2 matches at 7 bases. Germline values: CDR1 LGHNA, CDR2 YNFKEQ. This CDR3 spans 16 amino acids. V trimming: 1 base; J trimming: 5 bases; junction bases outside the gene matches: 9. The CDR3 DNA reads TGTGCCAGCAGCCAAGGGGGTCTAGCGGAACGAGATACGCAGTATTTT. This encodes CASSQGGLAERDTQYF.

This clonotype was recorded many times. The chain is built from TRBV6-1 and TRBJ1-5, with D unresolved. This CDR3 comprises 14 residues. Germline-derived CDR1 and CDR2 are MNHNS and SASEGT. The V end lost 8 bases, the J end lost 2 bases, and 13 bases lay between the germline ends. The CDR3 protein is CASSAGDGNQPQHF. CDR3 nucleotides: TGTGCCAGCTCGGCAGGAGATGGCAATCAGCCCCAGCATTTT.